This entry features one T cell receptor (beta chain) sequence. Its specificity is not known. Other DNA sequences in the sample encode the same CDR3. The data were obtained in a study of cytomegalovirus exposure and HLA in healthy donors. There were likely unrecorded immune exposures, though donors were nominally healthy when sampled. The PCR contained 60 Vbeta and 13 Jbeta primers. Generated by immunoSEQ multiplex PCR, the TCRdb table keeps only in-frame clones and is missing some. Across 50,000 to 60,000 clones, the top ten clones capture 3% to 4% of the sample. Whole-study findings and limits: In most subjects, TCR beta sequences reportedly gave accurate predictions of HLA-A and HLA-B alleles. The authors considered a cluster of highly shared sequence variants likely to be a sequencing artifact. Researchers counted 180 or so TCR beta chains as cytomegalovirus-associated.

This CDR3 is 15 amino acids long. Germline V lookup: CDR1 LGHNA, CDR2 YNFKEQ. Trimming at V came to 0 bases and at J to 13 bases, leaving 7 bases not matched to a gene. This clonotype was obtained from a male donor in good health and CMV-seronegative. V usage is TRBV4-2 and J usage is TRBJ1-6; 9 nucleotides align to TRBD1. Sequenced sample: PBMCs. The CDR3 loop reads CASSQDQDRGNPLHF. Written as DNA, the CDR3 is TGTGCCAGCAGCCAAGATCAGGACAGGGGAAATCCCCTCCACTTT.